Shown below are 15 T cell receptor beta chains from a single sample sequenced in a study of quantifying T cell responses using KT2 cells. At the level of the study: TCR alpha and beta constant-region primers primed reverse transcription of RNA.

The cDNA 3' end received a ligated oligonucleotide with a UMI. The first PCR ran roughly 4 cycles with an equimolar RC1.1 and RC1.2 beta primer mix. TCRdb itself ran the UMI-ligation and nested PCR reads through MiXCR, one entry per CDR3 protein. The sample consists of some 50,000 distinct CDR3 sequences, about 9.9% of them appearing once. Sequenced: PBMCs spiked with cells of the T cell clone KT2. These receptors all come from a human donor.

The genes are TRBV5-4 and TRBJ2-3; 10 bases align to TRBD2. The trim removed 3 bases at V and 2 bases at J, leaving 9 bases unmatched. Germline assignment: CDR1 SGHNT and CDR2 YYREEE (reference sequence). CDR3 size: 17 residues. The CDR3: CASSSTASGGLTDTQYF. In DNA, the CDR3 is TGTGCCAGCAGCTCGACCGCTAGCGGGGGCCTCACAGATACGCAGTATTTT.

The chain has TRBV10-1 and TRBJ2-6, with D tentatively TRBD2 (6 bases). This CDR3 is built from 16 residues. Germline CDR1 reads WNHNN; CDR2 reads SYGVQD (reference sequence). Deletions cut 10 bases from V and 2 bases from J, with 18 bases between. Here the CDR3 reads CAIKGGFLTGANVLTF. In DNA form, the CDR3 reads TGCGCCATTAAAGGAGGGTTCCTCACTGGGGCCAACGTCCTGACTTTC.

The V call is TRBV27, the J call TRBJ2-7; 8 nucleotides match TRBD1. The ends lost 6 bases at V and 6 bases at J; junction bases unmatched: 10. Germline CDR1 and CDR2: MNHEY and SMNVEV (reference sequence). This CDR3 has 14 amino acids. DNA for the CDR3: TGTGCCAGCAGGTCAGGGGGCGGTTCGGGCGAGCAGTACTTC. Translation: CASRSGGGSGEQYF.

Only a few counts were recorded for this clonotype. V gene TRBV7-9 combines with J gene TRBJ2-1, with no clear D. Germline CDR1 SEHNR, CDR2 FQNEAQ (reference sequence). This CDR3 is built from 15 residues. Trimming took 5 bases from V and 5 from J, leaving 16 bases between them. As DNA, the CDR3 is TGTGCCAGCAGCCCTGGGTCCTACGCTGACAATGAGCAGTTCTTC. It yields the protein CASSPGSYADNEQFF.

The chain has TRBV6-6 and TRBJ2-7; 9 bases are a match to TRBD2. CDR3 size: 16 residues. CDR1 is MNHNY and CDR2 is SVGAGI in the germline V gene (reference sequence). J was trimmed by 0 bases and V by 2 bases; bases with no gene match: 5. CDR3 sequence: CASSYPDSGSSYEQYF. For the CDR3, the DNA is TGTGCCAGCAGTTACCCCGATAGCGGGAGCTCCTACGAGCAGTACTTC.

In its sample, this clonotype was seen a few times. The rearrangement links TRBV12-5 to TRBJ2-1; 9 bases line up with TRBD2. CDR1 and CDR2 from the germline V gene are LGHNT and FRNRAP. The junction had 7 bases not matched to a gene; V was cut back by 0 bases and J by 7 bases. This CDR3 contains 16 residues. This CDR3 is CASGLVLGTSINEQFF. CDR3 DNA sequence: TGTGCTAGTGGTTTGGTACTAGGGACTAGCATTAATGAGCAGTTCTTC.

The V call is TRBV6-1, the J call TRBJ2-4, with 11 nucleotides matching TRBD1. This CDR3 is 19 amino acids long. Germline CDR1 and CDR2: MNHNS and SASEGT. Trimming took 8 bases from V and 0 from J; bases not matched to a gene: 15. CDR3 nucleotides: TGTGCCAGCCAAAAGGGGCGGGACAGGGGGGTTTTAGCCAAAAACATTCAGTACTTC. Residues: CASQKGRDRGVLAKNIQYF.

The V call is TRBV6-6, the J call TRBJ2-7, with TRBD2 as a possible D gene (5 bases). This CDR3 comprises 15 residues. CDR1 is MNHNY and CDR2 is SVGAGI in the germline V gene (reference sequence). Deletions cut 1 base from V and 0 bases from J, with 10 bases between. The CDR3 reads CASSYWTESSYEQYF. CDR3 bases: TGTGCCAGCAGTTACTGGACTGAGAGCTCCTACGAGCAGTACTTC.

This clonotype was detected a few times. The chain joins TRBV24-1 to TRBJ2-1, with D unresolved. This CDR3 is built from 17 residues. From germline, CDR1 is KGHDR and CDR2 SFDVKD. Trimming took 3 bases from V and 3 from J, leaving 17 bases between them. CDR3: CATSDPPWETGYNEQFF. CDR3 bases: TGTGCCACCAGTGATCCGCCCTGGGAAACGGGCTACAATGAGCAGTTCTTC.

This clonotype was observed many times. The V call is TRBV4-2, the J call TRBJ2-7; D is uncertain. The CDR3 totals 14 residues. V gave up 3 bases and J gave up 4 bases, with 13 bases separating them. In germline, CDR1 is LGHNA, CDR2 YNFKEQ. The DNA of the CDR3 is TGTGCCAGCAGCCAGCCCTCCGTCGGATACGAGCAGTACTTC. The encoded protein is CASSQPSVGYEQYF.

In its sample, this clonotype was seen a few times. The chain links TRBV7-2 to TRBJ2-7; 9 bases are a match to TRBD2. The CDR3 is 15 amino acids. The V and J ends lost 5 bases and 3 bases, in that order; junction bases with no gene match: 8. Germline assignment: CDR1 SGHTA and CDR2 FQGNSA. The DNA for the CDR3 is TGTGCCAGCAGCCCAGGGACTAGCTTCTACTACGAGCAGTACTTC. It codes for CASSPGTSFYYEQYF.

The J gene is TRBJ2-3, the V gene TRBV7-9; TRBD2 matches at 8 bases. The CDR3 length is 18 residues. Germline loops: CDR1 SEHNR, CDR2 FQNEAQ (reference sequence). Trimming cost V 7 bases and J 1 base; bases outside gene matches: 16. CDR3 residues: CASTGRGLRMSGTDTQYF. CDR3 in DNA: TGTGCCAGCACCGGGAGGGGACTCCGGATGTCGGGCACAGATACGCAGTATTTT.

This clonotype showed up just a few times. The chain recombines TRBV7-9 with TRBJ2-3, with D possibly matching TRBD1 (6 bases). This CDR3 spans 14 amino acids. Trimming pared 3 bases from V and 2 bases from J, leaving 9 bases between. Germline V gene lookup returns CDR1 SEHNR and CDR2 FQNEAQ (reference sequence). In DNA form, the CDR3 reads TGTGCCAGCAGCTTTGGACAGCCCACAGATACGCAGTATTTT. Translating it yields CASSFGQPTDTQYF.

The chain couples TRBV12-5 to TRBJ2-5; the D gene is possibly TRBD2 (5 bases). Germline CDR1 and CDR2: LGHNT and FRNRAP. CDR3 length: 16 amino acids. Trimming removed 5 bases at V and 4 bases at J, with 20 bases between. This CDR3 reads CASGPPRGGSRETQYF. CDR3 coding DNA: TGTGCTAGTGGTCCCCCTCGAGGAGGTTCGCGAGAGACCCAGTACTTC.

The chain is built from TRBV9 and TRBJ2-1; no clear D gene. The V gene's germline CDR1 is SGDLS and CDR2 YYNGEE. CDR3 length: 13 amino acids. Trimming took off 4 bases at V and 4 bases at J, with 9 bases between the two ends. The CDR3 spells CASSPGPYNEQFF. The CDR3 DNA is TGTGCCAGCAGCCCAGGACCATACAATGAGCAGTTCTTC. The variable domain in full, with the rest retrieved from reference TRBV9 and TRBJ2-1, is DSGVTQTPKHLITATGQRVTLRCSPRSGDLSVYWYQQSLDQGLQFLIQYYNGEERAKGNILERFSAQQFPDLHSELNLSSLELGDSALYFCASSPGPYNEQFFGPGTRLTVL.